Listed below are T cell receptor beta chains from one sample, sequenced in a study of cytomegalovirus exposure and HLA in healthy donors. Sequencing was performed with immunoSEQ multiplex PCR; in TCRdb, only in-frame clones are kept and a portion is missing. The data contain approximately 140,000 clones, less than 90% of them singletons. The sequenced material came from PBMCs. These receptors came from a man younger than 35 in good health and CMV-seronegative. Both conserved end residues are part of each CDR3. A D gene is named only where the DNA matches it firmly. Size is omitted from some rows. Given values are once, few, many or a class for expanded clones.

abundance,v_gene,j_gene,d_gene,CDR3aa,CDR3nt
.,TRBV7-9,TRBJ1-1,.,CASSLLQGATEAFF,TGTGCCAGCAGCTTACTTCAGGGTGCCACTGAAGCTTTCTTT
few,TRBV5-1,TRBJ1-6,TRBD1,CASSLGHRDRASPLHF,TGCGCCAGCAGCTTAGGCCACCGGGACAGGGCTTCACCCCTCCACTTT
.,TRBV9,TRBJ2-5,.,CASSGWGKGETQYF,TGTGCCAGCAGCGGATGGGGTAAGGGGGAGACCCAGTACTTC
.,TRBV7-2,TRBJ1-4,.,CASSLSGQGWEKLFF,TGTGCCAGCAGCTTAAGTGGGCAGGGGTGGGAAAAACTGTTTTTT
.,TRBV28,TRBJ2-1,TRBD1,CASSLRARGHEQFF,TGTGCCAGCAGTTTAAGAGCCAGGGGGCATGAGCAGTTCTTC
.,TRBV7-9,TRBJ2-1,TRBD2,CASSLGTRLYNEQFF,TGTGCCAGCAGCTTAGGGACTAGGCTCTACAATGAGCAGTTCTTC
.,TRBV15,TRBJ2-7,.,CATSRDPVYEQYF,TGTGCCACCAGCAGAGATCCAGTCTACGAGCAGTACTTC
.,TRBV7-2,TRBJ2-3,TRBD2,CASSRGLEQYF,TGTGCCAGCAGCCGGGGACTAGAGCAGTATTTT
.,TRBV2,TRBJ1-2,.,CASSEIIRDSDGYTF,TGTGCCAGCAGTGAAATAATCCGGGACTCCGATGGCTACACCTTC
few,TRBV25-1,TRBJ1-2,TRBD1,CASSEWDRRGYTF,TGTGCCAGCAGTGAATGGGACAGAAGAGGCTACACCTTC
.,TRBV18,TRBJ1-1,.,CASSHAGGTTEAFF,TGTGCCAGCTCCCACGCCGGGGGGACCACTGAAGCTTTCTTT
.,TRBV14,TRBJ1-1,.,CASSQAQGAFF,TGTGCCAGCAGCCAAGCGCAGGGGGCTTTCTTT
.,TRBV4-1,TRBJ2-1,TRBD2,CASRRYSGTSGSDNEQFF,TGCGCCAGCAGACGATATTCGGGGACTAGCGGGAGTGACAATGAGCAGTTCTTC
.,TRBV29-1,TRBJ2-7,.,CSVDIGGLYEQYF,TGCAGCGTTGATATAGGAGGTTTATACGAGCAGTACTTC
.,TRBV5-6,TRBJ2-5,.,CASSLERGTPDLQETQYF,TGTGCCAGCAGCTTGGAAAGAGGGACTCCTGACTTACAAGAGACCCAGTACTTC
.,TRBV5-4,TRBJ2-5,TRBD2,CASSLGLAGVMETQYF,TGTGCCAGCAGCTTGGGACTAGCGGGGGTCATGGAGACCCAGTACTTC
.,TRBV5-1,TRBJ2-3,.,CASSLRRAGDTQYF,TGCGCCAGCAGCTTGAGGCGGGCCGGGGATACGCAGTATTTT
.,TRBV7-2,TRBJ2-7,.,CASSLAGKAYEQYF,TGTGCCAGCAGCTTGGCGGGAAAAGCCTACGAGCAGTACTTC
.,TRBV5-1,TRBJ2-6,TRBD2,CASSPAGGPGANVLTF,TGCGCCAGCAGCCCGGCGGGGGGGCCTGGGGCCAACGTCCTGACTTTC
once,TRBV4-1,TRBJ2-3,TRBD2,CASSLGRGAGDTQYF,TGCGCCAGCAGCCTCGGGCGGGGGGCTGGAGATACGCAGTATTTT
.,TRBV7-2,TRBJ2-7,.,CASSLAPSSGASYEQYF,TGTGCCAGCAGCTTAGCGCCCTCCAGTGGGGCTTCGTACGAGCAGTACTTC
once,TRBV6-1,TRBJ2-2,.,CASRSGAQNTGELFF,TGTGCCAGCAGGTCAGGGGCGCAGAACACCGGGGAGCTGTTTTTT
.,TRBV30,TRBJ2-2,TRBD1,CAWIRDRVSGELFF,TGTGCCTGGATACGGGACAGGGTATCCGGGGAGCTGTTTTTT
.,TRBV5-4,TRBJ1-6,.,CASSLWQRRNSPLHF,TGTGCCAGCAGCTTGTGGCAGAGGCGTAATTCACCCCTCCACTTT
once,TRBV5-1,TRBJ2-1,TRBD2,CASSPGTSGKYYNEQFF,TGCGCCAGCAGCCCTGGGACTAGCGGGAAGTATTACAATGAGCAGTTCTTC
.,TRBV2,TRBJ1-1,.,CASRYQKKRGIMAPREQAEAFF,TGTGCCAGCAGATACCAAAAAAAAAGGGGAATCATGGCACCGAGAGAACAGGCTGAAGCTTTCTTT
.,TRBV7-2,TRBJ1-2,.,CASTDSTIYGYTF,TGTGCCAGCACTGACAGCACCATCTATGGCTACACCTTC
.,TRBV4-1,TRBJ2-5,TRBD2,CASSLGLAGKETQYF,TGCGCCAGCAGCCTCGGACTAGCGGGGAAAGAGACCCAGTACTTC
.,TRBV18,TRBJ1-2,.,CASSPDIPAGYTF,TGTGCCAGCTCACCAGACATTCCGGCTGGCTACACCTTC
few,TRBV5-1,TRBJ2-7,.,CASSSRRREQYF,TGCGCCAGCAGCTCCCGGCGGCGCGAGCAGTACTTC
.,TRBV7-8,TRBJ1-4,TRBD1,CASSPPGQENEKLFF,TGTGCCAGCAGCCCACCGGGACAGGAAAATGAAAAACTGTTTTTT
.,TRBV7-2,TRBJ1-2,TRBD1,CASSLGTGAGYGYTF,TGTGCCAGCAGCTTAGGGACAGGGGCGGGCTATGGCTACACCTTC
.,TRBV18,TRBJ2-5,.,CASSRSGQETQYF,TGTGCCAGCTCGCGTAGCGGCCAAGAGACCCAGTACTTC
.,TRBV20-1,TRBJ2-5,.,CSARVSDTGYF,TGCAGTGCTAGAGTATCTGATACAGGGTACTTC